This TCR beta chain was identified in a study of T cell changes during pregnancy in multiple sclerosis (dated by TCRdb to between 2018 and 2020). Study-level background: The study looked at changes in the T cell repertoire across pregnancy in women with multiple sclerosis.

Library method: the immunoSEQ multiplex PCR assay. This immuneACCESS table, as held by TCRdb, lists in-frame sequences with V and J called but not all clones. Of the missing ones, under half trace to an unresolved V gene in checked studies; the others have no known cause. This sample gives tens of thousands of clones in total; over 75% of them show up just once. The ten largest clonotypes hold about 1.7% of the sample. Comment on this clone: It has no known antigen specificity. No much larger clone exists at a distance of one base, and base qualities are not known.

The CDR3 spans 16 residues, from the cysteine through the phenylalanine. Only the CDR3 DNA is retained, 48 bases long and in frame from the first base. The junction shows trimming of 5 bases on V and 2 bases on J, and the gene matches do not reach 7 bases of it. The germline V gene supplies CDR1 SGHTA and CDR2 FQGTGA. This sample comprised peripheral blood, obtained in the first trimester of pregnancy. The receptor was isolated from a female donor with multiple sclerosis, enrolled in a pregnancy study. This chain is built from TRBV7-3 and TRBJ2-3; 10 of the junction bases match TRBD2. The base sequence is TGTGCCAGCAGCACCCGACTAGCGGGTGTCACAGATACGCAGTATTTT. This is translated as CASSTRLAGVTDTQYF.